The rows below give T cell receptor beta chains drawn from one sample of a study of control samples from healthy donors and cancer patients. The assay was immunoSEQ multiplex PCR, and TCRdb's table has in-frame clones only and misses some. Of 120,000 or so clones listed, about nine tenths are singletons. Sample: blood. The receptors derive from a man aged 40-55 years in good health. Both conserved end residues are trimmed from each CDR3. The D gene is left open where the match is weak.

cdr3_aa: ASSQDRRVELETQY
v_call: TRBV3-1/TRBV3-2
d_call: -
j_call: TRBJ2-5

cdr3_aa: AWKGPLGREQF
v_call: TRBV30
d_call: -
j_call: TRBJ2-1

cdr3_aa: ASSLVSGAQY
v_call: TRBV5-6
d_call: -
j_call: TRBJ2-5

cdr3_aa: ASRGAPSRTDTQY
v_call: TRBV6-5
d_call: -
j_call: TRBJ2-3

cdr3_aa: ASSHLTGTGANVLT
v_call: TRBV4-3
d_call: TRBD1
j_call: TRBJ2-6

cdr3_aa: ASSHGTQYTEAF
v_call: TRBV4-3
d_call: -
j_call: TRBJ1-1

cdr3_aa: ASSPHRGGGELF
v_call: TRBV4-1
d_call: TRBD1
j_call: TRBJ2-2

cdr3_aa: ASSFPGNTEAF
v_call: TRBV11-1
d_call: -
j_call: TRBJ1-1

cdr3_aa: ASSQEGVGNYEQY
v_call: TRBV3-1/TRBV3-2
d_call: -
j_call: TRBJ2-7

cdr3_aa: AWSVLGYRGGYT
v_call: TRBV30
d_call: TRBD1
j_call: TRBJ1-2

cdr3_aa: ASSQDDPWTGGLGGYEQY
v_call: TRBV3-1/TRBV3-2
d_call: TRBD1
j_call: TRBJ2-7

cdr3_aa: ASSEAMVVGNQPQH
v_call: TRBV6-1
d_call: -
j_call: TRBJ1-5

cdr3_aa: ASSLARDRRTGELF
v_call: TRBV11-2
d_call: -
j_call: TRBJ2-2

cdr3_aa: ATSDLNNNQPQH
v_call: TRBV24-1
d_call: -
j_call: TRBJ1-5

cdr3_aa: ASSRQGAYEQY
v_call: TRBV2
d_call: TRBD1
j_call: TRBJ2-7

cdr3_aa: ASSLMTDLNTEAF
v_call: TRBV7-8
d_call: -
j_call: TRBJ1-1

cdr3_aa: AIRAGTGGVNYGYT
v_call: TRBV10-3
d_call: TRBD1
j_call: TRBJ1-2

cdr3_aa: ASSLMARLAGGTDTQY
v_call: TRBV5-4
d_call: TRBD2
j_call: TRBJ2-3

cdr3_aa: ATSREGGNTIY
v_call: TRBV15
d_call: -
j_call: TRBJ1-3

cdr3_aa: ASSYSRAGSSNIQY
v_call: TRBV6-5
d_call: -
j_call: TRBJ2-4

cdr3_aa: SARTSGYPRADTQY
v_call: TRBV29-1
d_call: TRBD2
j_call: TRBJ2-3

cdr3_aa: ASSPILGEGREQY
v_call: TRBV6-2/TRBV6-3
d_call: TRBD2
j_call: TRBJ2-7

cdr3_aa: ASSLSDTQY
v_call: TRBV6-6
d_call: -
j_call: TRBJ2-3

cdr3_aa: ASSLIGRVTEAF
v_call: TRBV5-1
d_call: -
j_call: TRBJ1-1

cdr3_aa: ASSPRTGEMKQY
v_call: TRBV7-2
d_call: TRBD1
j_call: TRBJ2-7

cdr3_aa: ASSRTRDPSYNSPLH
v_call: TRBV7-9
d_call: -
j_call: TRBJ1-6

cdr3_aa: ASSEAGFNEQF
v_call: TRBV6-1
d_call: -
j_call: TRBJ2-1